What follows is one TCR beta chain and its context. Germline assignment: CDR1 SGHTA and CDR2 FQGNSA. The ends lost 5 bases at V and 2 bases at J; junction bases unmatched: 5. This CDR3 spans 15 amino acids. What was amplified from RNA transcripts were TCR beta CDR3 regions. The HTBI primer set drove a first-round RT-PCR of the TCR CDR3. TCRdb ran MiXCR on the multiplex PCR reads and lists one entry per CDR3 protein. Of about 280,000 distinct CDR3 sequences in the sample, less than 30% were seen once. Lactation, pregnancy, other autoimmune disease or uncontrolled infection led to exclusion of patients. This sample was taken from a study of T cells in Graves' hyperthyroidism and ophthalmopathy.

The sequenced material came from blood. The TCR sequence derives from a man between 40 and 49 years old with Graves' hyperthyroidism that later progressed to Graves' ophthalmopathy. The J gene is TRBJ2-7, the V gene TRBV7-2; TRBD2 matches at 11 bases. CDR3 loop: CASSLSGRVTYEQYF. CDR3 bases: TGTGCCAGCAGCCTTAGCGGGAGGGTCACCTACGAGCAGTACTTC. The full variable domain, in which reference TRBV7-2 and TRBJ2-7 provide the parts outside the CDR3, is GAGVSQSPSNKVTEKGKDVELRCDPISGHTALYWYRQSLGQGLEFLIYFQGNSAPDKSGLPSDRFSAERTGGSVSTLTIQRTQQEDSAVYLCASSLSGRVTYEQYFGPGTRLTVT.